The rows below give T cell receptor beta chains drawn from one sample of a study of cytomegalovirus exposure and HLA in healthy donors. Using immunoSEQ multiplex PCR, the repertoire was profiled, and TCRdb retains in-frame clones only, with some absent. The sample has under 55,000 clones, 65% to 80% seen once. Sample: PBMCs. Every receptor here comes from a woman aged 45-60 years in good health and CMV-seronegative. Both conserved end residues are trimmed from each CDR3. Each record gives: J gene, V gene, CDR3 protein.

J: TRBJ1-4
V: TRBV6-5
CDR3: ASSYSVGSHEKLF

J: TRBJ1-2
V: TRBV29-1
CDR3: SVEGDSDGYT

J: TRBJ2-2
V: TRBV6-6
CDR3: ASSWGNRQGTGELF

J: TRBJ2-1
V: TRBV7-2
CDR3: ASSWAWMGQNEQF

J: TRBJ2-1
V: TRBV4-1
CDR3: ASSQERGSSGIYNEQF

J: TRBJ1-5
V: TRBV18
CDR3: ASSPDRNMRGQPQH

J: TRBJ2-1
V: TRBV5-1
CDR3: ASSTNTGQGYNEQF

J: TRBJ2-7
V: TRBV5-4
CDR3: ASSLETVPYEQY

J: TRBJ2-7
V: TRBV6-5
CDR3: ASTRTSTGGEQY

J: TRBJ1-1
V: TRBV5-1
CDR3: ASLGQPNTEAF

J: TRBJ2-1
V: TRBV25-1
CDR3: ASSSTGGPEQF

J: TRBJ1-1
V: TRBV6-6
CDR3: ASDPGQASSAF

J: TRBJ2-3
V: TRBV7-6
CDR3: ASSLVNTDTQY

J: TRBJ2-4
V: TRBV7-2
CDR3: ASSLERQGSIQY

J: TRBJ2-1
V: TRBV4-3
CDR3: ASSQDVAGNYNEQF

J: TRBJ2-3
V: TRBV4-3
CDR3: ASIPAESGGEHLHTQY

J: TRBJ2-1
V: TRBV28
CDR3: ASSARTRVAYNEQF

J: TRBJ1-2
V: TRBV10-3
CDR3: AISDRQGNYGYT

J: TRBJ1-1
V: TRBV28
CDR3: ASSSTGGFGNTEAF

J: TRBJ2-1
V: TRBV6-1
CDR3: ASSEWTVSSYNEQF

J: TRBJ2-5
V: TRBV5-1
CDR3: ASSLGVQGAETQY

J: TRBJ1-1
V: TRBV5-5
CDR3: ASSFQGDTEAF

J: TRBJ1-4
V: TRBV30
CDR3: AWSVTRTGVDEKLF

J: TRBJ1-1
V: TRBV7-6
CDR3: ASSLADRGGTEAF

J: TRBJ2-7
V: TRBV7-2
CDR3: ASSSQGYEQY

J: TRBJ2-7
V: TRBV19
CDR3: ASSVQGAESYEQY

J: TRBJ2-7
V: TRBV4-2
CDR3: ASSQGSGGPYEQY

J: TRBJ2-1
V: TRBV19
CDR3: ASSMTSGEYNEQF

J: TRBJ2-7
V: TRBV5-4
CDR3: ASSSRDRGLREQY

J: TRBJ1-4
V: TRBV15
CDR3: ATSRGFYGGRVEKLF

J: TRBJ2-7
V: TRBV6-5
CDR3: ASSYLPGYEQY

J: TRBJ2-7
V: TRBV9
CDR3: ASSVGGQGGGEQY

J: -
V: TRBV6-5
CDR3: ASRPTSGTSYEQY

J: TRBJ1-5
V: TRBV28
CDR3: ASSIKFGRPQH

J: TRBJ2-2
V: TRBV5-1
CDR3: ASSGGLAGVFGELF

J: TRBJ1-2
V: TRBV7-2
CDR3: ASSPPGTGDGYT

J: TRBJ1-5
V: TRBV7-2
CDR3: ASSLRREQPQH

J: TRBJ2-2
V: TRBV27
CDR3: ASSTLTSGSENTGELF

J: TRBJ2-7
V: TRBV27
CDR3: ASTGQDNYEQY

J: TRBJ2-1
V: TRBV15
CDR3: ATSRDMVPTGGDRNEQF

J: TRBJ1-5
V: TRBV7-9
CDR3: ASSLLGEGQH

J: TRBJ1-2
V: TRBV27
CDR3: ASSPGLAYGLNGYT

J: TRBJ1-1
V: TRBV14
CDR3: ASSQWGYMNTEAF

J: TRBJ1-2
V: TRBV5-1
CDR3: ASSLGTGVGYT

J: TRBJ2-2
V: TRBV4-2
CDR3: ASSLKQGSNTGELF

J: TRBJ2-7
V: TRBV19
CDR3: ASSMQAGYEQY

J: TRBJ2-2
V: TRBV27
CDR3: ASSFPPGTGELF

J: TRBJ2-2
V: TRBV19
CDR3: ATSQGRGSGELF

J: TRBJ1-1
V: TRBV11-2
CDR3: ASSFQRNEAF